This TCR beta chain was captured by sequencing in a study of metastatic and nonmetastatic thyroid tumors. Study-wide background: Peripheral blood and tumor or nodule samples from malignant and benign thyroid patients were compared.

Using MiXCR, TCRdb reanalyzed the PCR reads. The sample carries about 46,000 clones, under 25% recorded once. This CDR3 region has 15 residues. Germline values: CDR1 KGHSH, CDR2 LQKENI. V lost 3 bases and J 4 bases, leaving 13 bases between the germline ends. Nobody among the patients had been given any treatment before thyroid surgery. The sequenced sample consisted of blood. The rearrangement joins TRBV18 to TRBJ1-5; a weak D match, TRBD1 (6 bases). The TCR sequence derives from a male donor with papillary thyroid cancer or a benign thyroid nodule (not recorded which). Some clones in this sample may be carry-over from other donors' samples. CDR3: CASSPGDTLNQPQHF. In DNA form, the CDR3 reads TGTGCCAGCTCACCTGGGGACACTTTAAATCAGCCCCAGCATTTT. Variable domain in full (rest from reference TRBV18 and TRBJ1-5): NAGVMQNPRHLVRRRGQEARLRCSPMKGHSHVYWYRQLPEEGLKFMVYLQKENIIDESGMPKERFSAEFPKEGPSILRIQQVVRGDSAAYFCASSPGDTLNQPQHFGDGTRLSIL.